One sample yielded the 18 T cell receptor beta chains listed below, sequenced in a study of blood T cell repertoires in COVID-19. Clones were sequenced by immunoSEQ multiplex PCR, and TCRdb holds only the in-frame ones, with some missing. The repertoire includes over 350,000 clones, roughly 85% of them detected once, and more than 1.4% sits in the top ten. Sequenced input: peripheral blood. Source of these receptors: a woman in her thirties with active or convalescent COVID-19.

DNA of the CDR3: TGTGCCTGGAAGTCCTCAGCCGCGGGGAGCTCCTACAATGAGCAGTTCTTC. As protein: CAWKSSAAGSSYNEQFF. The chain carries TRBV30 and TRBJ2-1; tentative D call: TRBD2 (6 bases). The CDR3 spans 17 residues. CDR1 GTSNPN and CDR2 SVGIG come from the germline V gene (reference sequence). Trimming took 4 bases from V and 0 from J, leaving 19 bases between them. Full variable domain (missing parts from reference TRBV30 and TRBJ2-1): SQTIHQWPATLVQPVGSPLSLECTVEGTSNPNLYWYRQAAGRGLQLLFYSVGIGQISSEVPQNLSASRPQDRQFILSSKKLLLSDSGFYLCAWKSSAAGSSYNEQFFGPGTRLTVL.

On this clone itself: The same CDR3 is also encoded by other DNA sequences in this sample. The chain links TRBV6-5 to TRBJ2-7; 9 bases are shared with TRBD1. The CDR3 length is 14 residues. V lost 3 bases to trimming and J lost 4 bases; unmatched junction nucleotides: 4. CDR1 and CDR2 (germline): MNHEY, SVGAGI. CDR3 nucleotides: TGTGCCAGCAGTTATCTGGGACAGGGTTACGAGCAGTACTTC. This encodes CASSYLGQGYEQYF.

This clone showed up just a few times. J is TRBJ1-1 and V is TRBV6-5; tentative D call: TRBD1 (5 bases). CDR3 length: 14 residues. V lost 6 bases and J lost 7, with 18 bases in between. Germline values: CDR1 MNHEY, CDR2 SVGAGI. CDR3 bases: TGTGCCAGCAGACGCATCGACAGACCCTTTGAAGCTTTCTTT. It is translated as CASRRIDRPFEAFF.

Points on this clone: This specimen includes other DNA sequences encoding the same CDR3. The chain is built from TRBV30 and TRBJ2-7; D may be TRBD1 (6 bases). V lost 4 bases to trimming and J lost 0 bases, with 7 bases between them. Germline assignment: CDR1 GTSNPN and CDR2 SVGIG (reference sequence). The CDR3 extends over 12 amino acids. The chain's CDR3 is CAWKGGSYEQYF. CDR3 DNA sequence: TGTGCCTGGAAAGGGGGCTCCTACGAGCAGTACTTC.

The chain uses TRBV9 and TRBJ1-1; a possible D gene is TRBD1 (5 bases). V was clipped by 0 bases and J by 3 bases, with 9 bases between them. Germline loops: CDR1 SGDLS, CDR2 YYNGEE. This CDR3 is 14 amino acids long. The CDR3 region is CASSVESGHTEAFF. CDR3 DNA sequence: TGTGCCAGCAGCGTAGAATCAGGGCACACTGAAGCTTTCTTT.

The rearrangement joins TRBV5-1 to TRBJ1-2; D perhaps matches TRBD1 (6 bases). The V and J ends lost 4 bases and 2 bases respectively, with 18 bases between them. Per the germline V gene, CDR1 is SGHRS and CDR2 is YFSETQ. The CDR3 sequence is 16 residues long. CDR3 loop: CASSRGQLLDNYGYTF. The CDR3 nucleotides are TGCGCCAGCAGCCGAGGACAGCTCCTCGACAACTATGGCTACACCTTC.

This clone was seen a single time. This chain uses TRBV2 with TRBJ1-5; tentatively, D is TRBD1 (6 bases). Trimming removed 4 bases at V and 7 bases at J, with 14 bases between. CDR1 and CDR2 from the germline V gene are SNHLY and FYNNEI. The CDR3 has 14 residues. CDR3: CASSATWGGQPQHF. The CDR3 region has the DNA TGTGCCAGCAGTGCGACCTGGGGGGGCCAGCCCCAGCATTTT.

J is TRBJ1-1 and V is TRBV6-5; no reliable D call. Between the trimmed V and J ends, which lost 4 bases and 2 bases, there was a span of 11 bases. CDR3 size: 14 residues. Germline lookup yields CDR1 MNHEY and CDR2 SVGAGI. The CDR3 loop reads CASSWTRGNTEAFF. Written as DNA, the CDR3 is TGTGCCAGCAGTTGGACTCGGGGAAACACTGAAGCTTTCTTT.

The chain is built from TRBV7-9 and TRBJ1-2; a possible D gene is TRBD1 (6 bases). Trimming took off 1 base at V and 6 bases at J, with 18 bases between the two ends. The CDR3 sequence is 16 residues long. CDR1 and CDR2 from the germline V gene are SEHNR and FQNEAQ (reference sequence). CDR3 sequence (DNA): TGTGCCAGCAGCTTAGTAGGGGGGGACGGACGAAATGGCTACACCTTC. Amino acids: CASSLVGGDGRNGYTF. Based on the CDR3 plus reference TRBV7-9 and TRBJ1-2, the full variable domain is DTGVSQNPRHKITKRGQNVTFRCDPISEHNRLYWYRQTLGQGPEFLTYFQNEAQLEKSRLLSDRFSAERPKGSFSTLEIQRTEQGDSAMYLCASSLVGGDGRNGYTFGSGTRLTVV.

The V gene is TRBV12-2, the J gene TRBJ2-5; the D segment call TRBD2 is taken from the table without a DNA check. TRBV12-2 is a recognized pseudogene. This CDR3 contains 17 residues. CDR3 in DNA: TGTGCAAGTCGCTTAGCTTGGACTAGCGGGATATCTGAGACCCAGTACTTC. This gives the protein CASRLAWTSGISETQYF.

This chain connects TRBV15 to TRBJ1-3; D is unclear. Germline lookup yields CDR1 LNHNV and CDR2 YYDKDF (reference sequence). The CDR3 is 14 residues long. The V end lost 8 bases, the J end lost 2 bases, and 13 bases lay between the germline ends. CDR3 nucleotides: TGTGCCACCCGATACGGAGGGACTGGAAACACCATATATTTT. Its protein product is CATRYGGTGNTIYF.

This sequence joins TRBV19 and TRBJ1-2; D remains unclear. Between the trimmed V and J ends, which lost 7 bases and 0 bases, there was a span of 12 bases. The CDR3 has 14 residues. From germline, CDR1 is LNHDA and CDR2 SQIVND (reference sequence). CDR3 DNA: TGTGCCAGTAATCCAGGCCCTGCTAACTATGGCTACACCTTC. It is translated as CASNPGPANYGYTF.

The CDR3 here is CASSPGGEQYF. The CDR3 nucleotides are TGTGCCAGCAGCCCCGGGGGCGAGCAGTACTTC. V and J are TRBV11-2 and TRBJ2-7, with D perhaps matching TRBD2 (6 bases). The CDR3 is 11 amino acids. Germline CDR1 SGHAT, CDR2 FQNNGV. V lost 5 bases to trimming and J lost 6 bases, with 8 bases between them.

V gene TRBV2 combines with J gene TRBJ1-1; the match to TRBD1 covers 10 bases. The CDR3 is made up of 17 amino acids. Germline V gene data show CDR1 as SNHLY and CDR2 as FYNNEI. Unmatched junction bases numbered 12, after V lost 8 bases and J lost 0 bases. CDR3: CASALAGTGEMNTEAFF. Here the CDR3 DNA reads TGTGCCAGCGCTTTAGCCGGGACAGGGGAGATGAACACTGAAGCTTTCTTT.

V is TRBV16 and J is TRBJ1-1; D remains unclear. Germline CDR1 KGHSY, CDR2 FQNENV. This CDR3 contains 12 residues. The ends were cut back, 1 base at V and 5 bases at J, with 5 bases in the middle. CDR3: CASSQYGTEAFF. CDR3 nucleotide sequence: TGTGCCAGCAGCCAATACGGGACTGAAGCTTTCTTT. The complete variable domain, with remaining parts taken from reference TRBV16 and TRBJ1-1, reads GEEVAQTPKHLVRGEGQKAKLYCAPIKGHSYVFWYQQVLKNEFKFLISFQNENVFDETGMPKERFSAKCLPNSPCSLEIQATKLEDSAVYFCASSQYGTEAFFGQGTRLTVV.

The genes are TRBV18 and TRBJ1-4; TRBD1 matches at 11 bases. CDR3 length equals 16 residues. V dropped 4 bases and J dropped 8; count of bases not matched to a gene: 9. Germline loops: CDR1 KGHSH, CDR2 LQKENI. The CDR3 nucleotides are TGTGCCAGCTCACGATACCGGACAGGGGGCGCAGAAAAACTGTTTTTT. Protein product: CASSRYRTGGAEKLFF.

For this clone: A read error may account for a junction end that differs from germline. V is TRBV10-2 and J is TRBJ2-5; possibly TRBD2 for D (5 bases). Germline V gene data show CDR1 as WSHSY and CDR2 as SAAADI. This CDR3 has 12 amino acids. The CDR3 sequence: CATSDFQGTQYF. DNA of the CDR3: TGCGCCACTTCGGACTTCCAAGGGACCCAGTACTTC.

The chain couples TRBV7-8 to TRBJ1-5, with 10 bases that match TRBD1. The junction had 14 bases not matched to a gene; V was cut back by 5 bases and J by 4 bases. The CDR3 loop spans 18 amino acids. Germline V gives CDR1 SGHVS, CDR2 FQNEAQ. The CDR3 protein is CASSPRGRTGGGNQPQHF. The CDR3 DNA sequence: TGTGCCAGCAGCCCCAGGGGGAGGACAGGGGGAGGAAATCAGCCCCAGCATTTT.